This is a list of T cell receptor beta chains from one sample in a study of T cells in Graves' hyperthyroidism and ophthalmopathy. TCRdb called the multiplex PCR reads again in MiXCR, with one record for every CDR3 protein. Of 500,000 to 550,000 distinct CDR3 sequences in the sample, 20% were seen once. Sequencing input: blood. The receptors come from a man younger than 35 with Graves' hyperthyroidism. Both conserved end residues are part of each CDR3. A D gene is named only where the DNA matches it firmly. For some rows the clone size is stated as once, few or many, or as a class when expanded; others skip it.

clone_size	v_call	d_call	j_call	cdr3_nt	cdr3_aa
few	TRBV24-1	NA	TRBJ2-5	TGTGCCACCTGCTCCGGGTTCCAAGAGACCCAGTACTTC	CATCSGFQETQYF
many	TRBV6-5	TRBD1	TRBJ1-1	TGTGCCAGCAGTTACGGGACAGGGGTTGAGACTGAAGCTTTCTTT	CASSYGTGVETEAFF
many	TRBV20-1	TRBD1	TRBJ2-7	TGCAGTGCTAGAGAGGGACCGGGACAGGGCTCCTACGAGCAGTACTTC	CSAREGPGQGSYEQYF
once	TRBV30	TRBD2	TRBJ2-7	TGTGCCTGGAGGAGGAGCGGGGAAACGCAGTACTTC	CAWRRSGETQYF
few	TRBV30	NA	TRBJ2-2	TGTGCCTGGACAGAGATTACCGGGGAGCTGTTTTTT	CAWTEITGELFF
many	TRBV12-3/TRBV12-4	NA	TRBJ1-3	TGTGCCAGCAGTTTGAGGTCCGGGGCGGGTGGAAACACCATATATTTT	CASSLRSGAGGNTIYF
many	TRBV2	TRBD1	TRBJ1-5	TGTGCCAGCCACCGGGACAGGGGCAGTCAGCCCCAGCATTTT	CASHRDRGSQPQHF
many	TRBV28	NA	TRBJ2-7	TGTGCCAGCGGATACCGTGGCCGAAAATACGAGCAGTACTTC	CASGYRGRKYEQYF
NA	TRBV28	NA	TRBJ1-6	TGTGCCAGCAGCTATCTCGTCGGTTATAATTCACCCCTCCACTTT	CASSYLVGYNSPLHF
many	TRBV28	NA	TRBJ1-1	TGTGCCAGCAGTTTTATTGCGGGGGGGACGGCTGAAGCTTTCTTT	CASSFIAGGTAEAFF
many	TRBV12-5	TRBD1	TRBJ1-2	TGTGCTAGTGGTCCCCGTCCGGGACAGGGATCCGAGGGCTACACCTTC	CASGPRPGQGSEGYTF
many	TRBV12-3/TRBV12-4	NA	TRBJ1-6	TGTGCCAGCAGGTACAGGGCAGGGCATTCACCCCTCCACTTT	CASRYRAGHSPLHF
many	TRBV27	NA	TRBJ2-5	TGTGCCAGCAGTTTAGAACCCCCCGGCGGTGGGGAGACCCAGTACTTC	CASSLEPPGGGETQYF
many	TRBV28	NA	TRBJ1-2	TGTGCCAGCAGCCTCCGTATATTTAGGACTAACGGCTACACCTTC	CASSLRIFRTNGYTF
NA	TRBV6-5	NA	TRBJ2-2	TGTGCCAGCAGTTACCTGCGATCCGGGGAGCTGTTTTTT	CASSYLRSGELFF
once	TRBV5-1	NA	TRBJ2-1	TGCGCCAGCAGCTTCCAGGGCTATGAGCAGTTCTTC	CASSFQGYEQFF
many	TRBV27	NA	TRBJ2-2	TGTGCCAGCAGTTTGGTACAGATGAACACCGGGGAGCTGTTTTTT	CASSLVQMNTGELFF
many	TRBV13	TRBD1	TRBJ1-2	TGTGCCAGCAGCCCGGACAGGAGCACAAACTATGGCTACACCTTC	CASSPDRSTNYGYTF
many	TRBV12-3/TRBV12-4	NA	TRBJ2-5	TGTGCCAGCAGTTTACTCGGGGGCGCGGATGAGACCCAGTACTTC	CASSLLGGADETQYF
NA	TRBV7-9	NA	TRBJ1-2	TGTGCCAGCAGCTTAGCTGCACAGGGCTATGGCTACACCTTC	CASSLAAQGYGYTF
few	TRBV2	NA	TRBJ2-2	TGTGCCAGCAGTGAAGAAGAGGGCAGATTGACCGGGGAGCTGTTTTTT	CASSEEEGRLTGELFF
many	TRBV11-2	NA	TRBJ2-2	TGTGCCAGCATCAATGGGGGGACCGGGGAGCTGTTTTTT	CASINGGTGELFF
NA	TRBV7-2	TRBD2	TRBJ2-5	TGTGCCAGCAGGCTGGCGCTAGCGGTCCAAGAGACCCAGTACTTC	CASRLALAVQETQYF
many	TRBV2	NA	TRBJ2-5	TGTGCCAGCAGTGAAATACGGGAAGAGACCCAGTACTTC	CASSEIREETQYF
few	TRBV14	NA	TRBJ2-3	TGTGCCAGCAGCCAAGAAATTGGTAGCGAGGAGACGCAGTATTTT	CASSQEIGSEETQYF
many	TRBV5-1	NA	TRBJ2-6	TGCGCCAGCAGCCTCCCCCCTCCAGGGACTGGGGCCAACGTCCTGACTTTC	CASSLPPPGTGANVLTF
many	TRBV7-8	NA	TRBJ1-1	TGTGCCAGCAGCCCTGTAGGCGTTGAAGCTTTCTTT	CASSPVGVEAFF
many	TRBV5-1	NA	TRBJ1-1	TGCGCCAGCAGCTTGGGCAGTACGAACACTGAAGCTTTCTTT	CASSLGSTNTEAFF
NA	TRBV27	NA	TRBJ1-2	TGTGCCAGCAGTTTGACGGCACACGAGGGCTACACCTTC	CASSLTAHEGYTF
few	TRBV12-3/TRBV12-4	NA	TRBJ2-2	TGTGCCAGCAGTTTAAGGCAGGCCGGGGAGCTGTTTTTT	CASSLRQAGELFF